The rows below give T cell receptor beta chains drawn from one sample of a study of control samples from healthy donors and cancer patients. Repertoires were generated with immunoSEQ multiplex PCR, while TCRdb's copy carries only in-frame clones and drops some. The sample has about 190,000 clones; 90% to 95% are singletons. Sequenced: blood. These TCRs come from a man aged 30-40 years in good health. Each CDR3 is given with its conserved first and last residue. The D gene is left open where the match is weak.

J,D,V,DNA,CDR3
TRBJ1-2,-,TRBV19,TGTGCCAGTAGTATCCCGGTGGTCGACTATGGCTACACCTTC,CASSIPVVDYGYTF
TRBJ2-3,TRBD2,TRBV6-7,TGTGCCAGCAGTTACGGCAGCGGGGGGAGCACAGATACGCAGTATTTT,CASSYGSGGSTDTQYF
TRBJ1-1,-,TRBV18,TGTGCCAGCTCATCCGACACCCCTGGGGCTGAAGCTTTCTTT,CASSSDTPGAEAFF
TRBJ2-6,-,TRBV19,TGTGCCAGTACCCACCCGGGGTACTCTGGGGCCAACGTCCTGACTTTC,CASTHPGYSGANVLTF
TRBJ2-1,TRBD1,TRBV24-1,TGTGCCACCAGTGAGGGCCACAGGGGGCAGTACAATGAGCAGTTCTTC,CATSEGHRGQYNEQFF
TRBJ1-4,-,TRBV4-2,TGTGCCAGCAGCCAAGACAAAGCAACTAATGAAAAACTGTTTTTT,CASSQDKATNEKLFF
TRBJ1-1,-,TRBV5-5,TGTGCCAGCAGCTTGGCTGGGCAGAAGAACACTGAAGCTTTCTTT,CASSLAGQKNTEAFF
TRBJ1-1,-,TRBV11-2,TGTGCCAGCAGCTTTAGGTGGTACCAGGTGAACACTGAAGCTTTCTTT,CASSFRWYQVNTEAFF
TRBJ1-1,-,TRBV20-1,TGCAGTGCTTGGGAGCACACTGAAGCTTTCTTT,CSAWEHTEAFF
TRBJ2-3,-,TRBV7-9,TGTGCCAGCAGCTTATATACGGCGACAGATACGCAGTATTTT,CASSLYTATDTQYF
TRBJ2-3,-,TRBV12-3/TRBV12-4,TGTGCCAGCAGGGCGGGGATGGAAGATACGCAGTATTTT,CASRAGMEDTQYF
TRBJ2-1,-,TRBV1,TGCACCAGCAGCCATATTTGCGGGGGGAGCTCCTACAATGAGCAGTTCTTC,CTSSHICGGSSYNEQFF
TRBJ1-4,-,TRBV25-1,TGTGCCAGCAGTGAATATGGAAGTGAAAAACTGTTTTTT,CASSEYGSEKLFF
TRBJ2-7,-,TRBV7-3,TGTGCCAGCAGTATGGATGGATCCTACGAGCAGTACTTC,CASSMDGSYEQYF
TRBJ1-4,-,TRBV7-9,TGTGCCAGCAGCTTACAGGGAAATGAAAAACTGTTTTTT,CASSLQGNEKLFF